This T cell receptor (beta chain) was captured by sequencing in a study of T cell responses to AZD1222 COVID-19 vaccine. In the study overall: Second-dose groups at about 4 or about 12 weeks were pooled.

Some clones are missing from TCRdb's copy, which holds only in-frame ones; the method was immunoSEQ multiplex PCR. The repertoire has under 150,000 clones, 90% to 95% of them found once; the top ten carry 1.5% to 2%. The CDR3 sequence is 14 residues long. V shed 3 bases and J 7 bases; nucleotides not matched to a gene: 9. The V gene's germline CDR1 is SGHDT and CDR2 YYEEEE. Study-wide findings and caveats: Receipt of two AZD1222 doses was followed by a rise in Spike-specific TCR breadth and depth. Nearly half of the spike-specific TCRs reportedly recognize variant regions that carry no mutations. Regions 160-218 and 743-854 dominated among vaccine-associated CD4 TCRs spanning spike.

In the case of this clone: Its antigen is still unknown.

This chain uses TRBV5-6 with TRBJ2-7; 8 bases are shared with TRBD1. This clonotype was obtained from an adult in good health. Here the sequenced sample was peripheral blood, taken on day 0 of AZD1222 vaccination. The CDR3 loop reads CASSWWDRRREQYF. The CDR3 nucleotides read TGTGCCAGCAGCTGGTGGGACAGGAGAAGGGAGCAGTACTTC.